A selection of T cell receptor beta chains follows, all from one sample in a study of T cell responses to AZD1222 COVID-19 vaccine. The protocol was immunoSEQ multiplex PCR, while the TCRdb copy is restricted to in-frame clones and leaves out a portion. The data show roughly 150,000 clones, around 91% seen once. Source: peripheral blood, taken 28 days after the second AZD1222 dose. Receptors were obtained from an adult who received the AZD1222 COVID-19 vaccine. CDR3s leave out the opening cysteine and the closing phenylalanine or tryptophan. Each record gives: J gene, V gene, D gene, CDR3 protein. The D gene is left open where the match is weak.

J gene: TRBJ2-7
V gene: TRBV29-1
D gene: NA
CDR3 protein: SAMGPYEQY

J gene: TRBJ2-1
V gene: TRBV5-1
D gene: TRBD2
CDR3 protein: ASSGQSSGTSGSEAPYNEQF

J gene: TRBJ1-2
V gene: TRBV30
D gene: TRBD1
CDR3 protein: AWSTLGTANYGYT

J gene: TRBJ2-1
V gene: TRBV6-1
D gene: TRBD2
CDR3 protein: ASSEVGLAGGLRF

J gene: TRBJ1-1
V gene: TRBV3-1/TRBV3-2
D gene: NA
CDR3 protein: ASSSRTISSDTEAF

J gene: TRBJ2-3
V gene: TRBV7-3
D gene: NA
CDR3 protein: ASSLTGGSDTQY

J gene: TRBJ1-6
V gene: TRBV28
D gene: NA
CDR3 protein: ASSFRGSPLH

J gene: TRBJ1-2
V gene: TRBV28
D gene: NA
CDR3 protein: ASSLEPYRGYT

J gene: TRBJ2-3
V gene: TRBV4-2
D gene: NA
CDR3 protein: ASSQGQKLFSTDTQY

J gene: TRBJ1-5
V gene: TRBV28
D gene: NA
CDR3 protein: ASTKGGGLGLQH

J gene: TRBJ2-5
V gene: TRBV11-3
D gene: TRBD2
CDR3 protein: ASSPGGLAGFAETQY

J gene: TRBJ1-1
V gene: TRBV7-9
D gene: NA
CDR3 protein: ASSLGQNLNTEAF

J gene: TRBJ2-3
V gene: TRBV29-1
D gene: TRBD2
CDR3 protein: SVSGGESDSDTQY

J gene: TRBJ1-2
V gene: TRBV7-2
D gene: NA
CDR3 protein: ASSLDRTYGYT

J gene: TRBJ2-3
V gene: TRBV11-2
D gene: TRBD2
CDR3 protein: ASSSGLAGGFDTQY

J gene: TRBJ2-7
V gene: TRBV9
D gene: NA
CDR3 protein: ASSARGTSSYEQY

J gene: TRBJ1-4
V gene: TRBV6-5
D gene: NA
CDR3 protein: ASSHRQPLEKLF

J gene: TRBJ2-3
V gene: TRBV6-4
D gene: NA
CDR3 protein: ASSNGGAETDTQY

J gene: TRBJ2-5
V gene: TRBV28
D gene: TRBD2
CDR3 protein: ASRLAGRETQY

J gene: TRBJ2-7
V gene: TRBV11-3
D gene: NA
CDR3 protein: ASSLGGRSYEQY

J gene: TRBJ2-3
V gene: TRBV6-6
D gene: NA
CDR3 protein: ACRGGGADTQY

J gene: TRBJ1-2
V gene: TRBV28
D gene: TRBD1
CDR3 protein: ASSYRTGFFGYT

J gene: TRBJ1-6
V gene: TRBV2
D gene: TRBD1
CDR3 protein: ASSHRDRRSPLH

J gene: TRBJ2-5
V gene: TRBV6-1
D gene: NA
CDR3 protein: ASSEAGHSETQY

J gene: TRBJ2-3
V gene: TRBV24-1
D gene: TRBD1
CDR3 protein: ATGDRGGTDTQY

J gene: TRBJ2-7
V gene: TRBV20-1
D gene: NA
CDR3 protein: SASGARVPSYEQY

J gene: TRBJ1-6
V gene: TRBV5-6
D gene: TRBD1
CDR3 protein: ASSLREDRGSYNSPLH

J gene: TRBJ1-3
V gene: TRBV28
D gene: NA
CDR3 protein: ASSLQDNTIY

J gene: TRBJ2-2
V gene: TRBV5-6
D gene: NA
CDR3 protein: ASSTSLGMNTGELF

J gene: TRBJ1-5
V gene: TRBV7-9
D gene: NA
CDR3 protein: ASSATVSNQPQH

J gene: TRBJ2-1
V gene: TRBV9
D gene: TRBD1
CDR3 protein: ASSVVGTGGYGEQF

J gene: TRBJ1-4
V gene: TRBV2
D gene: NA
CDR3 protein: ASRVGGAATNEKLF

J gene: TRBJ2-1
V gene: TRBV5-8
D gene: TRBD1
CDR3 protein: ASSRQGDGDEQF

J gene: TRBJ2-1
V gene: TRBV6-4
D gene: TRBD2
CDR3 protein: ASSDSPGRVHEQF

J gene: TRBJ2-1
V gene: TRBV29-1
D gene: NA
CDR3 protein: SVQKPGGGEQF

J gene: TRBJ2-3
V gene: TRBV5-6
D gene: NA
CDR3 protein: ASSLGGVSTDTQY

J gene: TRBJ2-7
V gene: TRBV20-1
D gene: TRBD1
CDR3 protein: SASSQDRFSYEQY

J gene: TRBJ1-2
V gene: TRBV28
D gene: NA
CDR3 protein: ASSLMTLGYT

J gene: TRBJ2-2
V gene: TRBV10-2
D gene: TRBD2
CDR3 protein: ASSAGLAGGSTGELF

J gene: TRBJ2-2
V gene: TRBV28
D gene: NA
CDR3 protein: ASSPWGRRGDGELF

J gene: TRBJ1-1
V gene: TRBV28
D gene: NA
CDR3 protein: ASRVGGTTEAF

J gene: TRBJ2-2
V gene: TRBV5-1
D gene: NA
CDR3 protein: ASSLVTDANTGELF

J gene: TRBJ1-5
V gene: TRBV7-6
D gene: TRBD1
CDR3 protein: ASSFGQGLGNQPQH

J gene: TRBJ1-3
V gene: TRBV18
D gene: NA
CDR3 protein: ASSPERWTGNTIY

J gene: TRBJ1-2
V gene: TRBV19
D gene: NA
CDR3 protein: ASSMSTETGYT

J gene: TRBJ2-1
V gene: TRBV5-1
D gene: TRBD2
CDR3 protein: ASRASGSSYNEQF

J gene: TRBJ2-7
V gene: TRBV11-2
D gene: NA
CDR3 protein: ASSSNSGAQY

J gene: TRBJ2-1
V gene: TRBV24-1
D gene: TRBD1
CDR3 protein: ATSDAGQAIYNEQF

J gene: TRBJ2-5
V gene: TRBV1
D gene: NA
CDR3 protein: TSSPALETQY

J gene: TRBJ2-4
V gene: TRBV7-2
D gene: NA
CDR3 protein: ASSPEGRNIQY

J gene: TRBJ2-3
V gene: TRBV5-1
D gene: NA
CDR3 protein: ASSLADLSTDTQY

J gene: TRBJ1-6
V gene: TRBV6-5
D gene: NA
CDR3 protein: ATLEGKSYNSPLH

J gene: TRBJ2-7
V gene: TRBV24-1
D gene: NA
CDR3 protein: ATSDPGLSYEQY

J gene: TRBJ2-3
V gene: TRBV19
D gene: NA
CDR3 protein: ASSIQATTDTQY

J gene: TRBJ2-1
V gene: TRBV3-1/TRBV3-2
D gene: NA
CDR3 protein: ASSQEGAGTYNEQF